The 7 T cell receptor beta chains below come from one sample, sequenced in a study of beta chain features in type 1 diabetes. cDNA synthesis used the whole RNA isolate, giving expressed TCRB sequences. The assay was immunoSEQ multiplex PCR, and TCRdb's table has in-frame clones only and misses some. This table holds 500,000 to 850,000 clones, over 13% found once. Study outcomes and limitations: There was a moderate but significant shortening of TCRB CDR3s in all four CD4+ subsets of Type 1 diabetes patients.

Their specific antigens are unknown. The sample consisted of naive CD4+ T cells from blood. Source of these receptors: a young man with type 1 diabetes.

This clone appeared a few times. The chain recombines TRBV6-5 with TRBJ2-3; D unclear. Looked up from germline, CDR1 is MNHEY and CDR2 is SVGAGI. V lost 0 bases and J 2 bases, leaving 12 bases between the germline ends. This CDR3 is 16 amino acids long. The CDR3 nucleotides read TGTGCCAGCAGTTACTCGTATCAGGATCACACAGATACGCAGTATTTT. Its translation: CASSYSYQDHTDTQYF.

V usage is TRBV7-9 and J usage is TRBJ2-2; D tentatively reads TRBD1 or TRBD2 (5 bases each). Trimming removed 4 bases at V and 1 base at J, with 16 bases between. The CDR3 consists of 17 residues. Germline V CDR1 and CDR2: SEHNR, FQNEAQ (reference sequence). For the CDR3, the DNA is TGTGCCAGCAGCTCGCAGGGCGGGCTGGGGAACACCGGGGAGCTGTTTTTT. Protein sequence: CASSSQGGLGNTGELFF.

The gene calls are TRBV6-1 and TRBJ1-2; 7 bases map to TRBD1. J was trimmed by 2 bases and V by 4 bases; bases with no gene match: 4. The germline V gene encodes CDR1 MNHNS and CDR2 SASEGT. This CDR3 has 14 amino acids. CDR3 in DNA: TGTGCCAGCAGTGGACAGACAGGGAACTATGGCTACACCTTC. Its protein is CASSGQTGNYGYTF.

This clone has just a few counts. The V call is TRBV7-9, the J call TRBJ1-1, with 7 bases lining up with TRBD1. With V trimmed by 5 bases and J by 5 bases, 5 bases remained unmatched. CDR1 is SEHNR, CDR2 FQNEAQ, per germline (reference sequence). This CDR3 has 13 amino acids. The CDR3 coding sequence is TGTGCCAGCAGCACAGTACAGGGGACTGAAGCTTTCTTT. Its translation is CASSTVQGTEAFF.

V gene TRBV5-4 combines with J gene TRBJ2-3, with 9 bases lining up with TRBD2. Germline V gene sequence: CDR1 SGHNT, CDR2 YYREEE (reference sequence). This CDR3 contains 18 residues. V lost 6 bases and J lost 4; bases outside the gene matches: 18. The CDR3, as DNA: TGTGCCAGCACCCCGGTGCGCGGGAGGGCCCAGGGGCCAGATACGCAGTATTTT. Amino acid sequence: CASTPVRGRAQGPDTQYF.

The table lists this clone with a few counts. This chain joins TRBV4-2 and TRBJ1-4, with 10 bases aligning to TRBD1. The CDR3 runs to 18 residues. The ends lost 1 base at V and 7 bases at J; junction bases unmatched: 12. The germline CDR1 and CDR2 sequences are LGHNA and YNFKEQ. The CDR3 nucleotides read TGTGCCAGCAGCCAAGGGACGACAGGGGGCGCGCAGGTTGAAAAACTGTTTTTT. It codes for CASSQGTTGGAQVEKLFF.

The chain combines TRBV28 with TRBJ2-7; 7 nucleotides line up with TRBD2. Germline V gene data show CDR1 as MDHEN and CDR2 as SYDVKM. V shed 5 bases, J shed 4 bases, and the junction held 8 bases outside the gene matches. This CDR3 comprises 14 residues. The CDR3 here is CASSLSGPGYEQYF. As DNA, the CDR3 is TGTGCCAGCAGTCTTAGCGGGCCCGGGTACGAGCAGTACTTC.